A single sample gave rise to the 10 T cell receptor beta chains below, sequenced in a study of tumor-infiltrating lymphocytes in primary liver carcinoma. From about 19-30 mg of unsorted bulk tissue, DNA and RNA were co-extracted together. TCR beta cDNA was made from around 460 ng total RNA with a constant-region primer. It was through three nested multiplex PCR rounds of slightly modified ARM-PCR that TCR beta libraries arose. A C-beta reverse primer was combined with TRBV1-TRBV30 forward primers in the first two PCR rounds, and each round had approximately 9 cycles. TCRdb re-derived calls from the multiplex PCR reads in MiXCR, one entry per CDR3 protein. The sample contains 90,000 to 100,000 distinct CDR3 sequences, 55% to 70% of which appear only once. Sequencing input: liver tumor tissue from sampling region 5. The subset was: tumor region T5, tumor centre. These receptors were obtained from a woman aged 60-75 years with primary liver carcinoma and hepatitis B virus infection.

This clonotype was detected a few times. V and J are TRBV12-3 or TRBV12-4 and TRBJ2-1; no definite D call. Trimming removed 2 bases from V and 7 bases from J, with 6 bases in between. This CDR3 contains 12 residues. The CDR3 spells CASSLRANEQFF. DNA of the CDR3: TGTGCCAGCAGTTTACGTGCGAATGAGCAGTTCTTC.

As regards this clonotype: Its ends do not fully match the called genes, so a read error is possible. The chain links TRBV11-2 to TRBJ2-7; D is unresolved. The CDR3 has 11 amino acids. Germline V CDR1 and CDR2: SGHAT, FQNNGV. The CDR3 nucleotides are TGTGCCGGCAGCTCCGCCTACGAGCAGTATTTC. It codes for CAGSSAYEQYF.

DNA of the CDR3: TGTGCCAGCAGCTTAGGTGGGCCTAGCGGGCCCTACGTGAAGTACTTC. Translation: CASSLGGPSGPYVKYF. The chain links TRBV11-2 to TRBJ2-7; 8 bases fit TRBD2. After removal of 1 base from V and 11 bases from J, the junction contained 16 bases not matched to a gene. The CDR3 spans 16 residues. Germline lookup yields CDR1 SGHAT and CDR2 FQNNGV.

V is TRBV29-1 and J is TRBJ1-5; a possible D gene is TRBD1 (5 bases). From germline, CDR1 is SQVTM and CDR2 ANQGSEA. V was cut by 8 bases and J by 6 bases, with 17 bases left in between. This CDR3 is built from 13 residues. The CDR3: CSIVKGSAQPQHF. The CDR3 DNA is TGCAGCATTGTGAAGGGGAGTGCTCAGCCCCAGCATTTT.

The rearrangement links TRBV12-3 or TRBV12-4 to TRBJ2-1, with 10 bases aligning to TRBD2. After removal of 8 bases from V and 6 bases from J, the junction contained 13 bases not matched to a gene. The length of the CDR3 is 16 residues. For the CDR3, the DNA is TGTGCCAGCCGGGGGAAGTTAGCGGGAGGAATCAATGAGCAGTTCTTC. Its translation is CASRGKLAGGINEQFF.

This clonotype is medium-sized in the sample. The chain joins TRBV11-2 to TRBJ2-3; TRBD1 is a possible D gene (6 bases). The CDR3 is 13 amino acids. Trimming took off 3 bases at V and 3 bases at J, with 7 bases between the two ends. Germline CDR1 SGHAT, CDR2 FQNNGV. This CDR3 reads CASSFDRTDTQYF. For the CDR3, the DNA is TGTGCCAGCAGCTTCGACAGGACAGATACGCAGTATTTT.

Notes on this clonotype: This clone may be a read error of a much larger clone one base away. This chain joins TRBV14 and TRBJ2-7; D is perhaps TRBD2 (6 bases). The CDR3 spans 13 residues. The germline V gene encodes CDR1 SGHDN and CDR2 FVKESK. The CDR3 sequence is CVSSPRLVGEQYF. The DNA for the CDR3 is TGTGTCAGCAGCCCTAGACTAGTGGGCGAGCAGTACTTC. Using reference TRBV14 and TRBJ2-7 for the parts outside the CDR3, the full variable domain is EAGVTQFPSHSVIEKGQTVTLRCDPISGHDNLYWYRRVMGKEIKFLLHFVKESKQDESGMPNNRFLAERTGGTYSTLKVQPAELEDSGVYFCVSSPRLVGEQYFGPGTRLTVT.

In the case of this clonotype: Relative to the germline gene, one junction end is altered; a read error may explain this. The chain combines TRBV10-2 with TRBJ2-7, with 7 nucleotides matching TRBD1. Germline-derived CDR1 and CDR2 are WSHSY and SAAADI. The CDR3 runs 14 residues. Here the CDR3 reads CASSDWTGLYEHYF. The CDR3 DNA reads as TGCGCCAGCAGTGACTGGACAGGATTATACGAGCATTACTTC.

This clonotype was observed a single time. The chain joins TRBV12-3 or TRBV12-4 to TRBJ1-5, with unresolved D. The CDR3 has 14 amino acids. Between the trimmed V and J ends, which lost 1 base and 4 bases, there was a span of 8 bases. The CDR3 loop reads CASSLVMVNQPQHF. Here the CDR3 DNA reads TGTGCCAGCAGTTTAGTAATGGTTAATCAGCCCCAGCATTTT.

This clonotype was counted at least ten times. DNA of the CDR3: TGTGCCAGCAGAGACACTAGCGGGAGTCAAGAGACCCAGTACTTC. Translation gives CASRDTSGSQETQYF. J is TRBJ2-5 and V is TRBV6-2 or TRBV6-3, with 11 bases identical to TRBD2. The germline gives CDR1 MNHEY, CDR2 SVGEGT. V dropped 6 bases and J dropped 2; count of bases not matched to a gene: 5. The CDR3 covers 15 residues.